These T cell receptor beta chains were read from a single sample in a study of blood T cells in healthy people across ages. TCRdb re-called the 5' RACE reads through MiXCR, storing one row per CDR3 protein. The repertoire holds fewer than 900,000 distinct CDR3 sequences, with approximately 39% as singletons. The sample consisted of blood. These receptors all come from a woman aged 60 to 75 in good health. Each CDR3 is given with its conserved first and last residue. A D gene is named only where the DNA matches it firmly. The size of a clone is reported for some rows only, either as once, few or many, or as a class for expanded clones.

clone_size j_call v_call d_call cdr3_aa cdr3_nt
NA TRBJ1-5 TRBV12-3/TRBV12-4 NA CASSLKGRNQPQHF TGTGCCAGCAGTTTAAAAGGGCGCAATCAGCCCCAGCATTTT
few TRBJ1-2 TRBV7-6 TRBD1 CASRGQGGGYTF TGTGCCAGCAGGGGACAGGGAGGTGGCTACACCTTC
NA TRBJ2-7 TRBV6-2/TRBV6-3 TRBD2 CASSVATGGEQYF TGTGCCAGCAGTGTTGCAACGGGGGGGGAGCAGTACTTC
NA TRBJ2-7 TRBV12-3/TRBV12-4 NA CASSDLGASDSYEQYF TGTGCCAGCAGTGACTTGGGGGCTAGCGACTCCTACGAGCAGTACTTC
NA TRBJ2-4 TRBV4-3 TRBD1 CASSAAPGQGAWDIQYF TGCGCCAGCAGCGCTGCCCCGGGACAGGGGGCTTGGGACATTCAGTACTTC
few TRBJ2-5 TRBV3-1 TRBD1 CASSDILDRGVETQYF TGTGCCAGCAGCGATATCCTCGACAGGGGGGTTGAGACCCAGTACTTC
NA TRBJ2-2 TRBV9 NA CASSVATGASGPGELFF TGTGCCAGCAGCGTAGCTACAGGGGCTAGCGGGCCCGGGGAGCTGTTTTTT
NA TRBJ1-2 TRBV9 NA CASSPGGGNYGYTF TGTGCCAGCAGCCCCGGCGGGGGTAACTATGGCTACACCTTC
NA TRBJ1-1 TRBV11-1 NA CASSSLTGSNTEAFF TGTGCCAGCAGCTCCTTAACAGGGTCGAACACTGAAGCTTTCTTT
NA TRBJ2-1 TRBV25-1 NA CASSDGLNEQFF TGTGCCAGCAGTGATGGACTAAATGAGCAGTTCTTC
NA TRBJ2-3 TRBV20-1 NA CSALAVADTQYF TGCAGTGCTCTGGCAGTGGCAGATACGCAGTATTTT
few TRBJ2-5 TRBV7-2 NA CASSPRGGTQYF TGTGCCAGCAGCCCTAGGGGGGGGACCCAGTACTTC
NA TRBJ1-5 TRBV15 NA CATSRDRAGAGPQHF TGTGCCACCAGCAGAGATCGTGCAGGTGCTGGGCCCCAGCATTTT
NA TRBJ2-2 TRBV20-1 TRBD2 CSARDTSGGVNTGELFF TGCAGTGCTAGAGATACTAGCGGGGGGGTGAACACCGGGGAGCTGTTTTTT
NA TRBJ2-5 TRBV9 TRBD2 CASSPLAGGNQETQYF TGTGCCAGCAGCCCCCTAGCGGGGGGGAACCAAGAGACCCAGTACTTC
few TRBJ1-5 TRBV9 NA CASSAAQGGQPQHF TGTGCCAGCAGCGCAGCACAGGGTGGTCAGCCCCAGCATTTT
NA TRBJ1-1 TRBV2 NA CASHKTGYTEAFF TGTGCCAGCCACAAGACAGGATACACTGAAGCTTTCTTT
NA TRBJ2-7 TRBV20-1 NA CSAAPGTYEQYF TGCAGTGCTGCGCCCGGGACCTACGAGCAGTACTTC
few TRBJ2-7 TRBV12-3/TRBV12-4 TRBD1 CASSTTGTIYEQYF TGTGCCAGCAGTACGACAGGGACGATCTACGAGCAGTACTTC
many TRBJ2-5 TRBV24-1 NA CATSDTQETDLREQETQYF TGTGCCACCAGTGATACCCAGGAGACGGACCTCCGGGAACAAGAGACCCAGTACTTC
few TRBJ2-3 TRBV7-8 TRBD2 CASSPVAGGSTDTQYF TGTGCCAGCAGCCCCGTAGCGGGGGGCTCCACAGATACGCAGTATTTT
NA TRBJ1-1 TRBV2 TRBD1 CASSELRGPTETFF TGTGCCAGCAGTGAACTGAGGGGGCCCACTGAAACTTTCTTT
NA TRBJ2-1 TRBV6-5 NA CASSYSGENYNEQFF TGTGCCAGCAGTTACTCAGGGGAGAACTACAATGAGCAGTTCTTC
NA TRBJ1-4 TRBV21-1 NA CASSIRELFF TGTGCCAGCAGCATCCGAGAACTGTTTTTT
NA TRBJ2-7 TRBV12-3/TRBV12-4 NA CASSPSPGKSYNEQYF TGTGCCAGCAGTCCCTCTCCGGGAAAATCCTACAATGAGCAGTACTTC
NA TRBJ1-6 TRBV20-1 NA CSVRGGFEDSPLHF TGCAGTGTTAGAGGGGGGTTCGAGGATTCACCCCTCCACTTT
NA TRBJ1-4 TRBV20-1 NA CSAPGGAVEKLFF TGCAGTGCTCCGGGAGGGGCTGTGGAAAAACTGTTTTTT
NA TRBJ1-1 TRBV3-1 NA CASSQRRGAFF TGTGCCAGCAGCCAGCGCAGGGGAGCTTTCTTT
few TRBJ1-1 TRBV28 TRBD1 CASGTGVMNTEAFF TGTGCCAGCGGGACAGGGGTCATGAACACTGAAGCTTTCTTT
few TRBJ2-3 TRBV29-1 TRBD1 CSVLRDRPDISTDTQYF TGCAGCGTCCTACGGGACAGACCCGATATCAGCACAGATACGCAGTATTTT
NA TRBJ2-7 TRBV3-1 TRBD2 CASSIGEASGGYEQYF TGTGCCAGCAGCATCGGGGAAGCTAGCGGAGGTTACGAGCAGTACTTC